The present entry profiles one T cell receptor beta chain with its context. Its target is unknown. Germline V CDR1 and CDR2: MGHRA, YSYEKL. CDR3 size: 18 residues. Trimming took off 1 base at V and 2 bases at J, with 20 bases between the two ends. The sample originates from a study of persistence of HIV-infected CD4 T cells. Cells were stimulated nonspecifically with anti-CD3/anti-CD28 magnetic beads. CD4+ T cells upregulating both CD40 ligand and CD69 were sorted as responding cells. The libraries were made with immunoSEQ version 4 in survey mode. This table comes from immunoSEQ multiplex PCR, and its TCRdb copy is limited to in-frame clones, with some not included. The sample holds about 40,000 clones; roughly 87% are singletons and the top ten take about 1.3%.

The sample here was CD4+ T cells sorted from PBMCs after roughly 18-hour stimulation, taken from a patient who received antiretroviral therapy. The source is an adult man with HIV who was CMV-seropositive. The chain employs TRBV4-1 and TRBJ1-1, with a possible D match to TRBD1 (5 bases). The CDR3: CASSQGLAGTTSNTEAFF. In DNA form, the CDR3 reads TGCGCCAGCAGCCAAGGTCTGGCAGGGACGACGAGTAACACTGAAGCTTTCTTT.